This T cell receptor beta chain emerged from a study of shared clonotypes between healthy human individuals. In the study overall: Donors had three CD4 naive, three CD4 memory, two CD8 naive and one CD8 memory plate apiece.

Genomic DNA of every subset was divided equally among multiple immunoSEQ plates. Measured with immunoSEQ multiplex PCR; TCRdb has only the in-frame clones, and not every one. The sample consists of under 1,900,000 clones, 98% of them appearing once. On this clone itself: Its antigen is unknown.

From CD4+ cells came CD45RA+ naive and CD45RA-negative memory subsets. The V and J ends lost 5 bases and 0 bases respectively, with 11 bases between them. The germline V gene has CDR1 MNHEY and CDR2 SMNVEV (reference sequence). The CDR3 runs 14 residues. Study-wide findings and caveats: Only blood was sampled; tissue repertoires likely differ.

This TCR came from a man younger than 45 in good health. Sequencing input: naive CD4+ T cells sorted from blood. The subset denotes: CD45RA+ positively selected. This rearrangement joins TRBV27 to TRBJ2-7; D possibly corresponds to TRBD1 (5 bases). DNA for the CDR3: TGTGCCAGCAGTCCAACAGGTCTCTCCTACGAGCAGTACTTC. Translated: CASSPTGLSYEQYF.